A selection of T cell receptor beta chains follows, all from one sample in a study of shared T cell receptors in the human thymus. The table came from immunoSEQ multiplex PCR; TCRdb's copy has only in-frame clones and leaves some out. Among about 610,000 clones listed, more than 75% were seen once. Another study also made use of these data, one on human thymus T cells.

Sequencing input: thymocytes. The receptors originated from a boy under two years old with a congenital heart defect. CDR3s include the opening cysteine and the closing phenylalanine or tryptophan. The D gene is left open where the match is weak.

cdr3_nt: TGTGCAACATGGGAGAGCACAGATACGCAGTATTTT
cdr3_aa: CATWESTDTQYF
d_call: NA
v_call: TRBV27
j_call: TRBJ2-3

cdr3_nt: TGTGCCAGCAGCTTGGTACAGGGGGGTGAGCAGTACTTC
cdr3_aa: CASSLVQGGEQYF
d_call: TRBD1
v_call: TRBV5-4
j_call: TRBJ2-7

cdr3_nt: TGCGCCAGCAGCTCGGGACTAGCGGGAGGGCCCGACACAGATACGCAGTATTTT
cdr3_aa: CASSSGLAGGPDTDTQYF
d_call: TRBD2
v_call: TRBV5-1
j_call: TRBJ2-3

cdr3_nt: TGTGCCAGTAGTATTGGGCTAGCGGGAGGAGAGACCCAGTACTTC
cdr3_aa: CASSIGLAGGETQYF
d_call: TRBD2
v_call: TRBV19
j_call: TRBJ2-5

cdr3_nt: TGTGCCAGCAGCTTAGAGGTAGCGGGAGGGACCGGGGAGCTGTTTTTT
cdr3_aa: CASSLEVAGGTGELFF
d_call: TRBD2
v_call: TRBV7-8
j_call: TRBJ2-2

cdr3_nt: TGTGCCAGTAGTAGGGCAGGACAGGGGAACACTGAAGCTTTCTTT
cdr3_aa: CASSRAGQGNTEAFF
d_call: TRBD1
v_call: TRBV19
j_call: TRBJ1-1

cdr3_nt: TGTGCCAGCAGCTTATTCGGACAGCTCTCTGGAAACACCATATATTTT
cdr3_aa: CASSLFGQLSGNTIYF
d_call: NA
v_call: TRBV11-3
j_call: TRBJ1-3

cdr3_nt: TGTGCCTGTACAGGGGTGAACACCGGGGAGCTGTTTTTT
cdr3_aa: CACTGVNTGELFF
d_call: TRBD1
v_call: TRBV30
j_call: TRBJ2-2

cdr3_nt: TGTGCCAGCAGCCGTAGCGGGCCTCGGGAGACCCAGTACTTC
cdr3_aa: CASSRSGPRETQYF
d_call: TRBD2
v_call: TRBV6-5
j_call: TRBJ2-5

cdr3_nt: TGTGCCAGCAGCTTAGGGCTAGCGCCCCAAGAGACCCAGTACTTC
cdr3_aa: CASSLGLAPQETQYF
d_call: NA
v_call: TRBV7-9
j_call: TRBJ2-5